Each of the 13 T cell receptor beta chains below was sequenced from the same sample in a study of blood T cell repertoires in COVID-19. Measured with immunoSEQ multiplex PCR; TCRdb has only the in-frame clones, and not every one. Of approximately 290,000 clones listed, approximately 85% are singletons. What was sequenced was PBMCs or T cells enriched from blood (not recorded which). The receptors shown here come from a woman younger than 45 who had recovered from COVID-19.

CDR3: CASSHYTPRPEETQYF. The CDR3 nucleotides read TGTGCCAGCAGTCACTACACCCCCCGGCCCGAGGAGACCCAGTACTTC. The chain couples TRBV27 to TRBJ2-5; D is ambiguous. The CDR3 is made up of 16 amino acids. The germline CDR1 and CDR2 sequences are MNHEY and SMNVEV (reference sequence). V was trimmed by 5 bases and J by 5 bases, leaving 21 bases between them.

The rearrangement links TRBV13 to TRBJ2-7; 8 nucleotides agree with TRBD1. V shed 6 bases, J shed 0 bases, and the junction held 4 bases outside the gene matches. Germline V lookup: CDR1 PRHDT, CDR2 FYEKMQ (reference sequence). This CDR3 is built from 14 residues. In DNA form, the CDR3 reads TGTGCCAGCAGTCCGGGGACAGGCTCCTACGAGCAGTACTTC. This sequence encodes CASSPGTGSYEQYF. The full variable domain, in which reference TRBV13 and TRBJ2-7 provide the parts outside the CDR3, is AAGVIQSPRHLIKEKRETATLKCYPIPRHDTVYWYQQGPGQDPQFLISFYEKMQSDKGSIPDRFSAQQFSDYHSELNMSSLELGDSALYFCASSPGTGSYEQYFGPGTRLTVT.

The CDR3 bases are TGTGCCAGCAGCCAAAGGACAGCTCAAGAGACCCAGTACTTC. As protein: CASSQRTAQETQYF. This chain links TRBV3-1 (or the pseudogene TRBV3-2) with TRBJ2-5; a weak D match, TRBD1 (6 bases). The CDR3 is 14 residues long. The germline V gene has CDR1 LGHDT and CDR2 YNNKEL (reference sequence). Trimming took off 2 bases at V and 2 bases at J, with 9 bases between the two ends.

The chain carries TRBV7-2 and TRBJ1-2, with TRBD1 as a possible D gene (6 bases). The V end lost 5 bases, the J end lost 3 bases, and 19 bases lay between the germline ends. CDR1 SGHTA and CDR2 FQGNSA come from the germline V gene. CDR3 length: 16 amino acids. The CDR3 coding sequence is TGTGCCAGCAGCCCAGGATACGGACAGCTTTACTATGGCTACACCTTC. It specifies CASSPGYGQLYYGYTF.

This clone was counted between two and nine times. The chain has TRBV3-1 (or the pseudogene TRBV3-2) and TRBJ1-1; no clear D gene. V shed 8 bases and J shed 10 bases, with 23 bases lying between them. Germline V lookup: CDR1 LGHDT, CDR2 YNNKEL (reference sequence). CDR3 length: 14 amino acids. CDR3 loop: CASSNLGGPGGAFF. CDR3 nucleotide sequence: TGTGCCAGCTCAAACCTCGGCGGCCCTGGTGGAGCTTTCTTT.

This clone appeared a single time. This chain connects TRBV7-3 to TRBJ1-1; maybe TRBD1 (6 bases). The CDR3 is made up of 13 amino acids. Per the germline V gene, CDR1 is SGHTA and CDR2 is FQGTGA. Deletions cut 5 bases from V and 4 bases from J, with 11 bases between. As DNA, the CDR3 is TGTGCCAGCAGCCTGGGGGGGCCCACTGAAGCTTTCTTT. Encoded protein: CASSLGGPTEAFF.

The J gene is TRBJ1-4, the V gene TRBV4-1, with 8 positions matching TRBD1. J gave up 3 bases and V 6 bases, and 6 bases lay outside the gene matches. The CDR3 is 15 residues long. Germline V gene lookup returns CDR1 MGHRA and CDR2 YSYEKL. CDR3 nucleotides: TGCGCCAGCAGGGATCGACAGGGGTCTAATGAAAAACTGTTTTTT. It codes for CASRDRQGSNEKLFF.

The chain couples TRBV5-5 to TRBJ2-1; 8 nucleotides agree with TRBD1. CDR1 and CDR2 from the germline V gene are SGHKS and YYEKEE (reference sequence). This CDR3 has 15 residues. V shed 5 bases, J shed 1 base, and the junction held 5 bases outside the gene matches. The CDR3 here is CASRDREKSYNEQFF. CDR3 nucleotide sequence: TGTGCCAGCAGGGACAGGGAAAAGTCCTACAATGAGCAGTTCTTC.

The V call is TRBV30, the J call TRBJ1-2; tentative D call: TRBD1 (6 bases). V lost 0 bases and J 8 bases, leaving 13 bases between the germline ends. Germline CDR1 and CDR2: GTSNPN and SVGIG (reference sequence). The CDR3 is made up of 13 amino acids. This chain's CDR3 is CAWSVGGAEGYTF. The DNA of the CDR3 is TGTGCCTGGAGTGTAGGGGGGGCTGAGGGCTACACCTTC.

The CDR3 sequence: CSASKGPRNQPQHF. CDR3 nucleotides: TGCAGTGCTAGTAAGGGGCCCCGCAATCAGCCCCAGCATTTT. The chain employs TRBV20-1 and TRBJ1-5; weak D call: TRBD1 (5 bases). The ends were cut back, 3 bases at V and 2 bases at J, with 11 bases in the middle. This CDR3 has 14 amino acids. Germline V lookup: CDR1 DFQATT, CDR2 SNEGSKA (reference sequence).

The table lists this clone with a count of one. The genes are TRBV7-8 and TRBJ2-5, with 7 bases aligning to TRBD2. CDR1 and CDR2 (germline): SGHVS, FQNEAQ. Germline trimming cut 6 bases from V and 5 bases from J; bases unmatched to any gene: 12. The CDR3 spans 15 residues. This chain's CDR3 is CASRRSGTTAETQYF. The DNA of the CDR3 is TGTGCCAGCAGACGTTCCGGGACTACGGCGGAGACCCAGTACTTC.

V is TRBV7-2 and J is TRBJ1-6, with D tentatively TRBD1 (5 bases). The CDR3 has 18 residues. The V gene lost 2 bases and the J gene lost 2 bases, with 16 bases spanning the gap. Per the germline V gene, CDR1 is SGHTA and CDR2 is FQGNSA. DNA of the CDR3: TGTGCCAGCAGCTTAAGGCAAAACGGCAGGGCCTATAATTCACCCCTCCACTTT. Its translation: CASSLRQNGRAYNSPLHF.

The chain employs TRBV7-6 and TRBJ1-1, with no clear D. Germline V CDR1 and CDR2: SGHVS, FNYEAQ. The CDR3 is 16 residues long. Trimming stripped 0 bases from V and 0 bases from J, with 11 bases between. CDR3 residues: CASSLAEFRMNTEAFF. The CDR3 DNA follows: TGTGCCAGCAGCTTAGCGGAATTCAGGATGAACACTGAAGCTTTCTTT.